This entry concerns a single T cell receptor beta chain. The antigen remains undetermined. The sample belongs to a study of glioma-infiltrating T cells after dendritic cell vaccination. Indicated time point: after dendritic cell vaccination, including at tumor progression/relapse. Only patients with spare fresh-frozen tumor and over two years of follow-up were included. None of the glioblastoma patients had an isocitrate dehydrogenase mutation. CDR1 is SNHLY and CDR2 is FYNNEI in the germline V gene. J lost 5 bases, V lost 2 bases, and 10 bases had no gene match. This CDR3 comprises 17 residues. General observations from the study: Higher TCR clonality did not directly relate to longer survival.

The PCR used 60 V beta and 13 J beta primers. TCRdb keeps only in-frame clones here, not all; method: immunoSEQ multiplex PCR. The repertoire holds 110,000 or so clones, with roughly 90% as singletons. The chain has TRBV2 and TRBJ2-2; 8 bases align to TRBD2. The sample was blood, taken after dendritic cell vaccination. The receptor comes from a human donor with glioblastoma. In nucleotides, the CDR3 is TGTGCCAGCAGTGAAATGGGTAGCGGGGTGGGAACCGGGGAGCTGTTTTTT. This gives the protein CASSEMGSGVGTGELFF.